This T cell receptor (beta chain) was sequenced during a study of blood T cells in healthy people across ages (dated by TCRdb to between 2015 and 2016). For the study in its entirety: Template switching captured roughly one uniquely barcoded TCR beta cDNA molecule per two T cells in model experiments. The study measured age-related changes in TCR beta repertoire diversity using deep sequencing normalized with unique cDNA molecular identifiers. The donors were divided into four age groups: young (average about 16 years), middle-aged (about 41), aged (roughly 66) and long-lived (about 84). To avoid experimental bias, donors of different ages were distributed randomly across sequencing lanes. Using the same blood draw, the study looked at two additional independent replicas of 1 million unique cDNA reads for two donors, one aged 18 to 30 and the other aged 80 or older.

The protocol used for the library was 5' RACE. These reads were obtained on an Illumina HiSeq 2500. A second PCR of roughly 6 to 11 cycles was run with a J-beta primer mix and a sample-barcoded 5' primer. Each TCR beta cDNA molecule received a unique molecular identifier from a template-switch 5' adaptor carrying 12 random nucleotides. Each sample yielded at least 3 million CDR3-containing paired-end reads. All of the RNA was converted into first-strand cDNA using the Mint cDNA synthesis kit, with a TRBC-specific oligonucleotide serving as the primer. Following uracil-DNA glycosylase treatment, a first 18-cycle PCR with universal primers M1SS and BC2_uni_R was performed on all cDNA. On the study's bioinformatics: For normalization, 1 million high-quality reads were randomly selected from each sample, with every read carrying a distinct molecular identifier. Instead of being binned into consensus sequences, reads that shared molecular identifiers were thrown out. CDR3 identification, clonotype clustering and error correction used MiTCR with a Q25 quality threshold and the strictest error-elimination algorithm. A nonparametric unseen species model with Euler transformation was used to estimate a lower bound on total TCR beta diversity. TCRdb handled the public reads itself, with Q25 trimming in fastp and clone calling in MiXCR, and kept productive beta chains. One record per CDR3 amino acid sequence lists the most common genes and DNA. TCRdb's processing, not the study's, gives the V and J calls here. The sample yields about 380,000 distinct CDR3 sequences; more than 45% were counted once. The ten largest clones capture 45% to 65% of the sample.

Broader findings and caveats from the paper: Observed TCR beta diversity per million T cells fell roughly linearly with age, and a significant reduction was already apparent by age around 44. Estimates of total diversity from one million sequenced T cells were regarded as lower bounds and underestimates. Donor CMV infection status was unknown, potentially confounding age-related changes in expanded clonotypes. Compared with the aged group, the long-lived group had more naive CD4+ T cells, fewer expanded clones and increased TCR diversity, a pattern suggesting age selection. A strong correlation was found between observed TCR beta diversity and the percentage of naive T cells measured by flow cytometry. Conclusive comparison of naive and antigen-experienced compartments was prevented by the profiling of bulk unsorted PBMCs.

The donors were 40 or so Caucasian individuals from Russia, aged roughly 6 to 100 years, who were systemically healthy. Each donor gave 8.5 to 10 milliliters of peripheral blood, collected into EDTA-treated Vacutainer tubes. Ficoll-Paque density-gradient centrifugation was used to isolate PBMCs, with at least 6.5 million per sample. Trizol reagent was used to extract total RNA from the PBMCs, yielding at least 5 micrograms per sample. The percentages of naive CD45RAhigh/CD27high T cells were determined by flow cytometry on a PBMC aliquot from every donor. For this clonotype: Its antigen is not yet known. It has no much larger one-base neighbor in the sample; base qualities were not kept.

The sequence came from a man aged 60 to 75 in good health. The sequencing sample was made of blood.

The CDR3 amino acid sequence is: CASSPPSISEQFF. The sequenced DNA is TGTGCCAGCAGCCCGCCTAGTATCAGCGAGCAGTTCTTC. This receptor chain uses TRBV7-2 and TRBJ2-7; no confident D gene assignment can be made. The J call may be wrong; the DNA end is better matched by TRBJ2-1. The germline V gene yields SGHTA for CDR1 and FQGNSA for CDR2. Spanning cysteine to phenylalanine, the CDR3 consists of 13 amino acids. The kept DNA is CDR3 alone, 39 bases in frame from the first base.